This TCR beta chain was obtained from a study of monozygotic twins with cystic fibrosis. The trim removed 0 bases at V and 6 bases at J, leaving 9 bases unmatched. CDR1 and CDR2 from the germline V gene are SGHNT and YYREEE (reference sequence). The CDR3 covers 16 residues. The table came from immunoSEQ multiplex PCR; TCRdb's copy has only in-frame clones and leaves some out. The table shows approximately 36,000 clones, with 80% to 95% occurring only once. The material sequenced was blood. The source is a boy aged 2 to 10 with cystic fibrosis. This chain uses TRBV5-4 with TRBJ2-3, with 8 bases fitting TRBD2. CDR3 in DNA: TGTGCCAGCAGCTTGGGAACGGGGGGGCTAAGGGATACGCAGTATTTT. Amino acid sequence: CASSLGTGGLRDTQYF. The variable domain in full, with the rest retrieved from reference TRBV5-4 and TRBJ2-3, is ETGVTQSPTHLIKTRGQQVTLRCSSQSGHNTVSWYQQALGQGPQFIFQYYREEENGRGNFPPRFSGLQFPNYSSELNVNALELDDSALYLCASSLGTGGLRDTQYFGPGTRLTVL.